This is a list of T cell receptor beta chains from one sample in a study of cytomegalovirus exposure and HLA in healthy donors. Sequencing used immunoSEQ multiplex PCR; TCRdb keeps in-frame clones, though not all of them. This table holds fewer than 200,000 clones, about 75% found once. Material: PBMCs. All receptors come from a male donor in good health and CMV-seropositive. The CDR3 runs from the conserved cysteine through the conserved F or W. D genes are given only for firm matches. Size tells how often a clone was seen (once, few, many) or the class of an expanded clone, and some rows leave it out.

-	TRBJ2-1	TRBD2	TRBV5-1	TGCGCCAGCAGCTTGGATTATAGCGGGGCGCCCTACAATGAGCAGTTCTTC	CASSLDYSGAPYNEQFF
-	TRBJ1-2	TRBD1	TRBV4-1	TGCGCCAGCAGCCATTTAACAGGGGACTATGGCTACACCTTC	CASSHLTGDYGYTF
-	TRBJ2-1	-	TRBV30	TGTGCCTCCGACGGGGGATTCTACAATGAGCAGTTCTTC	CASDGGFYNEQFF
-	TRBJ2-1	TRBD2	TRBV19	TGTGCCAGTAGTATAAAAGCGGGGGGGAGCTCCTACAATGAGCAGTTCTTC	CASSIKAGGSSYNEQFF
-	TRBJ2-1	TRBD2	TRBV7-9	TGTGCCAGCAGCCCCTTCCCGGGACTAGCGGACAATGAGCAGTTCTTC	CASSPFPGLADNEQFF
-	TRBJ2-3	-	TRBV9	TGTGCCAGCAGCGTAGGAGAATCGCAGTATTTT	CASSVGESQYF
-	TRBJ2-5	TRBD2	TRBV15	TGTGCCACCAGCTCAGCTTATTTAGGGACTAGAAAAGAGACCCAGTACTTC	CATSSAYLGTRKETQYF
-	TRBJ2-1	TRBD2	TRBV9	TGTGCCAGCAGCCTAGGGAGGGCCTCGAGTGAGCAGTTCTTC	CASSLGRASSEQFF
few	TRBJ1-1	-	TRBV29-1	TGCAGCGGGCGACAGATGAACACTGAAGCTTTCTTT	CSGRQMNTEAFF
few	TRBJ2-7	TRBD2	TRBV5-1	TGCGCCAGCAGCTTACCCCTGCGGGGGGGACCCACCTACGAGCAGTACTTC	CASSLPLRGGPTYEQYF
-	TRBJ2-7	-	TRBV6-1	TGTGCCAGCATCCCCCGTGAGGAATACGAGCAGTACTTC	CASIPREEYEQYF
-	TRBJ2-7	-	TRBV7-9	TGTGCCAGCAGCTTAGCGCTAACAGCTTCTAACTACGAGCAGTACTTC	CASSLALTASNYEQYF
few	TRBJ2-3	TRBD2	TRBV5-4	TGTGCCAGCAGCTTGGATCTAGCGGGGGCCACTACGCAGTATTTT	CASSLDLAGATTQYF
-	TRBJ2-1	TRBD1	TRBV7-6	TGTGCCAGCAGCTTAAGGGACAGAAGAGCCCATGAGCAGTTCTTC	CASSLRDRRAHEQFF
-	TRBJ2-4	TRBD1	TRBV23-1	TGCGCCAGCAGGAGACAGGGGGCATGTGCCAAAAACATTCAGTACTTC	CASRRQGACAKNIQYF
few	TRBJ1-5	-	TRBV21-1	TGTGCCAGCAGCTCTTCCGGGGGCAATCAGCCCCAGCATTTT	CASSSSGGNQPQHF
-	TRBJ2-5	-	TRBV27	TGTGCCAGCAAGTTGGAGGGGACTGGAGAGACCCAGTACTTC	CASKLEGTGETQYF
-	TRBJ1-1	-	TRBV29-1	TGCAGCGTTGAATCCAGGGGGAACACTGAAGCTTTCTTT	CSVESRGNTEAFF
few	TRBJ1-1	-	TRBV4-1	TGCGCCAGCAGCCTAAGCCTCCCCGGGAACACTGAAGCTTTCTTT	CASSLSLPGNTEAFF
-	TRBJ2-7	-	TRBV1	TGCACCAGCAGCCGCGACTACGAGCAGTACTTC	CTSSRDYEQYF